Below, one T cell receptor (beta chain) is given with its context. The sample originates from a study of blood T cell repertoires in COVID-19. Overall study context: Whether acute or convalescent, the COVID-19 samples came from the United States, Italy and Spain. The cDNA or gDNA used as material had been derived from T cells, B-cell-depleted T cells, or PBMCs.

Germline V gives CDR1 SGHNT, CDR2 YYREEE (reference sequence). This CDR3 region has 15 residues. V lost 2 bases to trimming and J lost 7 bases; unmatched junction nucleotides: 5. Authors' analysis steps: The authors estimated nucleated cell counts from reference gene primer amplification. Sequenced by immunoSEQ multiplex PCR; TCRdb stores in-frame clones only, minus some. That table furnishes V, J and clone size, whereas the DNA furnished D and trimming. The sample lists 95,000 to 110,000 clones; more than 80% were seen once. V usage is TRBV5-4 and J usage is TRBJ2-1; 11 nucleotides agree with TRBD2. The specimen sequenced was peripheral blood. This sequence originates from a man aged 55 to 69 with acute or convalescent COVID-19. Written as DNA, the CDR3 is TGTGCCAGCAGCTTTACTAGCGGGAGCCATAATGAGCAGTTCTTC. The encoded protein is CASSFTSGSHNEQFF.